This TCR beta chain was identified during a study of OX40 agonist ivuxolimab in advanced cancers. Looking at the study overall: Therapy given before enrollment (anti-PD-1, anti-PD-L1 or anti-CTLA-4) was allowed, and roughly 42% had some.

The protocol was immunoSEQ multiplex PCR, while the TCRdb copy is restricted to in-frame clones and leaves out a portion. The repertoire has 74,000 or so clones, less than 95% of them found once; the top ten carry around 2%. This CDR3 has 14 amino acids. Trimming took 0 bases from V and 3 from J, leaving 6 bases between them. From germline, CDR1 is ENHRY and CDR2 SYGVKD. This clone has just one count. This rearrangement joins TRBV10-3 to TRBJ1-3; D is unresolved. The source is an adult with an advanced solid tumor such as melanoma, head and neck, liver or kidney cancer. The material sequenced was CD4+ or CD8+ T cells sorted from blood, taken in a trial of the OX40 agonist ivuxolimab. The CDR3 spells CAISESGSGNTIYF. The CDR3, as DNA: TGTGCCATCAGTGAGTCGGGGAGTGGAAACACCATATATTTT.